A selection of T cell receptor beta chains follows, all from one sample in a study of blood T cell repertoires in COVID-19. The data were produced by immunoSEQ multiplex PCR, yet TCRdb's version contains in-frame clones alone and is incomplete. This table holds a few hundred thousand clones, roughly 90% found once. Material: peripheral blood. The receptor set was obtained from a man aged 18 to 29 who had recovered from COVID-19. The CDR3 runs from the conserved cysteine through the conserved F or W. The order of the fields is V gene, J gene, clone size, D gene, CDR3 DNA, CDR3 protein. A D gene is named only where the DNA matches it firmly. Only part of the rows carry a size: once, few, many, or a class if the clone is expanded.

>TRBV14|TRBJ2-5|NA|TRBD1
TGTGCCAGCAGAATACAGGGGGCCGGGACCCAGTACTTC
CASRIQGAGTQYF
>TRBV5-1|TRBJ1-1|NA|NA
TGCGCCAGCAGCTCCTCCCCGGTTGGGGGGACTGAAGCTTTCTTT
CASSSSPVGGTEAFF
>TRBV10-2|TRBJ2-1|NA|TRBD2
TGCGCCAGCAGTGAGTCACTAGCGGGGGGTTACAATGAGCAGTTCTTC
CASSESLAGGYNEQFF
>TRBV15|TRBJ1-6|few|NA
TGTGCCACCAGCAGAGATGGGGCGGGATTTAGTTCACCCCTCCACTTT
CATSRDGAGFSSPLHF
>TRBV15|TRBJ1-1|NA|TRBD1
TGTGCCACCAGCAGGGCAGGGACAGCCGCTGCTGAAGCTTTCTTT
CATSRAGTAAAEAFF
>TRBV19|TRBJ2-1|once|NA
TGTGCCAGTATGGCGCGGGGGCTCTCCTACAATGAGCAGTTCTTC
CASMARGLSYNEQFF
>TRBV6-5|TRBJ2-7|NA|NA
TGTGCCAGCACCTCTGGAGGGTACGAGCAGTACTTC
CASTSGGYEQYF
>TRBV2|TRBJ2-3|NA|TRBD1
TGTGCCAGCAGCCTGAACGGACAGGGCACAGATACGCAGTATTTT
CASSLNGQGTDTQYF
>TRBV7-9|TRBJ1-1|NA|NA
TGTGCTAGCAGCCTCAGGACACTGACGACTGAAGCTTTCTTT
CASSLRTLTTEAFF
>TRBV2|TRBJ1-1|many|NA
TGTGCCAGCAGAGCTGGACAGAGGAACACTGAAGCTTTCTTT
CASRAGQRNTEAFF
>TRBV12-3/TRBV12-4|TRBJ1-4|NA|NA
TGTGCCAGCAGGGACAGTTATAATGAAAAACTGTTTTTT
CASRDSYNEKLFF
>TRBV2|TRBJ1-1|NA|NA
TGTGCCAGCAGTGAGGGACAAGCGAACACTGAAGCTTTCTTT
CASSEGQANTEAFF
>TRBV7-2|TRBJ1-2|NA|NA
TGTGCCAGCAGCTTAGAATACACAGAGAAGGGCTACACCTTC
CASSLEYTEKGYTF
>TRBV5-1|TRBJ1-5|NA|TRBD1
TGCGCCAGCAGCTCGACAGGGGACAATCAGCCCCAGCATTTT
CASSSTGDNQPQHF
>TRBV11-2|TRBJ1-4|NA|TRBD1
TGTGCCAGCAGCCCCGGGTGGGGGACAGTCGAAAAACTGTTTTTT
CASSPGWGTVEKLFF
>TRBV20-1|TRBJ1-2|NA|NA
TGCAGTGCCCAGGGTGAGGCTGGCTACACCTTC
CSAQGEAGYTF
>TRBV28|TRBJ1-2|once|TRBD1
TGTGCCAGCAGGGGGACAGGGAGAGGCTACACCTTC
CASRGTGRGYTF
>TRBV29-1|TRBJ2-7|once|NA
TGCAGCGTTCGGGTGGGAGTCGCCTACGAGCAGTACTTC
CSVRVGVAYEQYF
>TRBV4-1|TRBJ1-3|NA|NA
TGCGCCAGCACCCTAAGATGGGAGTCTTACTCTGGAAACACCATATATTTT
CASTLRWESYSGNTIYF
>TRBV19|TRBJ1-1|NA|NA
TGTGCCAGTAGTAGCTCACGACGCGGACAGCAGAACACTGAAGCTTTCTTT
CASSSSRRGQQNTEAFF
>TRBV4-1|TRBJ2-2|NA|TRBD2
TGCGCCAGCAGCCAAGATCGGGAGGCAGCCGGGGAGCTGTTTTTT
CASSQDREAAGELFF
>TRBV7-2|TRBJ2-7|once|TRBD1
TGTGCCAGCAGCTCGAACGCAGGGGGCTCCTACGAGCAGTACTTC
CASSSNAGGSYEQYF
>TRBV9|TRBJ2-5|NA|NA
TGTGCCAGCAGCGTAGACGGGGAGGTGGAGACCCAGTACTTC
CASSVDGEVETQYF
>TRBV12-3/TRBV12-4|TRBJ2-1|NA|TRBD1
TGTGCCAGCAGTACCAGACAGGGAGAGCAGTTCTTC
CASSTRQGEQFF